This TCR beta chain originates from a study of T cells after yellow fever vaccination. Study-level information: Fractions low in cell number were prepared with SMART-Seq v4 Ultra Low Input. Overall study findings and caveats: After the booster, about 95% of CD4 and 75% to 90% of CD8 primary-response clones were re-detected.

V was clipped by 3 bases and J by 8 bases, with 2 bases between them. CDR3 length: 10 amino acids. There are many counts of this clonotype. The antigen remains undetermined. In TCRdb, the 5' RACE reads were re-called with MiXCR into one record per CDR3 protein. The profile covers 200,000 to 250,000 distinct CDR3 sequences, with 3% to 3.5% appearing a single time and roughly 3.2% taken by the ten largest. Sequenced material: CD4+ T cells sorted from PBMCs, taken 10 days after the yellow fever booster vaccination. The sequence came from a man aged 18 to 30 who received the YFV17D yellow fever vaccine. The gene calls are TRBV12-3 or TRBV12-4 and TRBJ2-1; D remains unclear. The CDR3 DNA is TGTGCCAGCAGTTTGTATGAGCAGTTCTTC. Protein product: CASSLYEQFF.